The following is a TCR beta chain sequence with its context. Antigen: not known. The sample originates from a study of CD8 T cells in ankylosing spondylitis. TCRdb passed the 5' RACE reads through MiXCR, listing each CDR3 protein once. The table records approximately 140,000 distinct CDR3 sequences, under 45% of them present only once. Notes on the study in general: Disease-linked clones proved CD8+ and comparatively uncommon in peripheral blood. Made up of fewer than 10 highly homologous variants, a TCR beta motif appeared characteristic of ankylosing spondylitis blood.

CDR1 MNHEY and CDR2 SMNVEV come from the germline V gene (reference sequence). V was clipped by 5 bases and J by 4 bases, with 3 bases between them. This CDR3 region has 10 residues. The sequencing input was synovial fluid, either unsorted or a sorted T cell fraction (not recorded which). The rearrangement uses TRBV27 and TRBJ2-7; no reliable D call. This TCR derives from a male donor with ankylosing spondylitis. In DNA form, the CDR3 reads TGTGCCAGCAGTCAGTACGAGCAGTACTTC. Translated, it gives CASSQYEQYF.